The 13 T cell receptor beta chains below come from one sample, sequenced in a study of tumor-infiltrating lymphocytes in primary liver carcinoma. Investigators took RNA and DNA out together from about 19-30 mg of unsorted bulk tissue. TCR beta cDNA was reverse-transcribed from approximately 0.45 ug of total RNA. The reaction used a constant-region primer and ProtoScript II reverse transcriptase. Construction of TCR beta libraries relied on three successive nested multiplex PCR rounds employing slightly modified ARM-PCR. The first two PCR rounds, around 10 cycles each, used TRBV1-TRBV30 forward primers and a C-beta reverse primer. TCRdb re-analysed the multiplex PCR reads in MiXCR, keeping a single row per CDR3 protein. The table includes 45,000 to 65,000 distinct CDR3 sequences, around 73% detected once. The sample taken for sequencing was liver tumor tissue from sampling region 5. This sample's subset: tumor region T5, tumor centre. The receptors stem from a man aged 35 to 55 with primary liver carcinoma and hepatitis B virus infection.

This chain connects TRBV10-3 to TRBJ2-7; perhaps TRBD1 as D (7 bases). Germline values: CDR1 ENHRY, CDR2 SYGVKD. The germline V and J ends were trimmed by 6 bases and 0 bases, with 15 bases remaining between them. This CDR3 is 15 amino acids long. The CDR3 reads CAISMQGGDSYEQYF. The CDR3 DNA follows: TGTGCCATCAGCATGCAGGGGGGTGACTCCTACGAGCAGTACTTC.

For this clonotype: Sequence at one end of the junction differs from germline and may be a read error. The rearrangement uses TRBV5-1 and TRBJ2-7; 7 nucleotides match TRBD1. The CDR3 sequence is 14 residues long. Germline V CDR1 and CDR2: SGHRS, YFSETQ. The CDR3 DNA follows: TGCACCAGCAGCTTGGCAGGGGGTGGATCCGAGCAGTACTTC. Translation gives CTSSLAGGGSEQYF. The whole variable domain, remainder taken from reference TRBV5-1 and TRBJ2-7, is KAGVTQTPRYLIKTRGQQVTLSCSPISGHRSVSWYQQTPGQGLQFLFEYFSETQRNKGNFPGRFSGRQFSNSRSEMNVSTLELGDSALYLCTSSLAGGGSEQYFGPGTRLTVT.

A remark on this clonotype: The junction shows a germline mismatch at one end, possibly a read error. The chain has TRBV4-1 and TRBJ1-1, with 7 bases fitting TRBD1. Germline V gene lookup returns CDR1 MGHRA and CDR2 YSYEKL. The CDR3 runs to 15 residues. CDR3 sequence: CASSRSGEGQSEAFF. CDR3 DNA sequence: TGCGCCAGTAGCCGATCAGGGGAGGGACAGTCTGAAGCTTTCTTT.

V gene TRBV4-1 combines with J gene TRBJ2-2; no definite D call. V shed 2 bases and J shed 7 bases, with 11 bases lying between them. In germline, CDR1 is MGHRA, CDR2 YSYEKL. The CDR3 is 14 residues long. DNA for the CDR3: TGCGCCAGCAGCCAACTCATCCTCTTCGGGGAGCTGTTTTTT. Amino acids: CASSQLILFGELFF.

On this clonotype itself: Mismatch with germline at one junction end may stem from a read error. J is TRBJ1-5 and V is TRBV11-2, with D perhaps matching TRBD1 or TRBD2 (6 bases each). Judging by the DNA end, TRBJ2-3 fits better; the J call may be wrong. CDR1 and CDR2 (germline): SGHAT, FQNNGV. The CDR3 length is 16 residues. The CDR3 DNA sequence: TGTGTCAGCAGCCTAAAAGGGGGACTGATGAATCAGCCCCAGTATTTT. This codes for CVSSLKGGLMNQPQYF.

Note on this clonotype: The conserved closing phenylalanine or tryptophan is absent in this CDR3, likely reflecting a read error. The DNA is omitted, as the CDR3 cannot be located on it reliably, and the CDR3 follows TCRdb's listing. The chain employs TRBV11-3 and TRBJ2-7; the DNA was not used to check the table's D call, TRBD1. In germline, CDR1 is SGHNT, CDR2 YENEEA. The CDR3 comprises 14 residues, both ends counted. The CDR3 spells CATRQGVTSYEEYL.

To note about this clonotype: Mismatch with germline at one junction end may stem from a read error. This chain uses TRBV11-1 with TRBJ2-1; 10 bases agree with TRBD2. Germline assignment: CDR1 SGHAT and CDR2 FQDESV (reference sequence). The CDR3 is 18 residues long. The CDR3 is CASSLRSLAGEPYNVQFF. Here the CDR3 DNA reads TGTGCCAGCAGCTTAAGATCCCTAGCGGGAGAACCCTACAATGTGCAGTTCTTC.

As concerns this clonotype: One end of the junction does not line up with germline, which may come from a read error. As DNA, the CDR3 is TGTGCCAGCAACACTCCGACTAGCGGAGGCTACAAGCAGTACTTC. The encoded protein is CASNTPTSGGYKQYF. The V call is TRBV6-2 or TRBV6-3, the J call TRBJ2-7; the match to TRBD2 covers 9 bases. The CDR3 spans 15 residues. CDR1 and CDR2 (germline): MNHEY, SVGEGT.

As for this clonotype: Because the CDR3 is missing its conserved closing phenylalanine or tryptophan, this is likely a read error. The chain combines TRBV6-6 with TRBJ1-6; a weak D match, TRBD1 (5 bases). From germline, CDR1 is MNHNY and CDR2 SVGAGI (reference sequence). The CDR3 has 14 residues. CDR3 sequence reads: CAGSYSGGPPSLHV. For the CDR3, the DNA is TGTGCCGGCAGTTACTCGGGGGGACCACCGTCCCTCCACGTT.

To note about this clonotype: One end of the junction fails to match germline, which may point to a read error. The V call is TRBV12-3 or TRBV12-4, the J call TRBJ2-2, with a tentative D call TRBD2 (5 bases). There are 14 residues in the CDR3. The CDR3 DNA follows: TGTTCCAGCATGGAGATAGCGAACACCGAGGAGATGTTTTTT. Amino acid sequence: CSSMEIANTEEMFF.

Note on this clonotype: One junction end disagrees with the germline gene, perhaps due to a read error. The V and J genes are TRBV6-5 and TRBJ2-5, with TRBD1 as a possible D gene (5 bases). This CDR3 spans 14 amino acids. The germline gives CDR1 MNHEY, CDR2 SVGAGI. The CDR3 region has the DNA TGTGCCGGCAGTCAACAGGTGTGGGAAGAGACCCAGTACTTC. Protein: CAGSQQVWEETQYF.

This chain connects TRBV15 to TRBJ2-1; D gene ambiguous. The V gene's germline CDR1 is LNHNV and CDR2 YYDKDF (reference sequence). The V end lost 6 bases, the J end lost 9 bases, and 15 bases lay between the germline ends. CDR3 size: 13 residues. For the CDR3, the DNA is TGTGCCACCAGAGTAATTCAAAATGGTGAGCAGTTCTTC. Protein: CATRVIQNGEQFF.

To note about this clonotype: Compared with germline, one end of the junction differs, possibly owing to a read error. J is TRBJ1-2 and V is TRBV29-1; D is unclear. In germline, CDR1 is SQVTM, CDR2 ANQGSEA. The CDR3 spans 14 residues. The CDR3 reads CSAHGIEGEYGYTF. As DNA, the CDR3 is TGCAGCGCCCACGGCATAGAGGGAGAGTATGGCTACACTTTC.